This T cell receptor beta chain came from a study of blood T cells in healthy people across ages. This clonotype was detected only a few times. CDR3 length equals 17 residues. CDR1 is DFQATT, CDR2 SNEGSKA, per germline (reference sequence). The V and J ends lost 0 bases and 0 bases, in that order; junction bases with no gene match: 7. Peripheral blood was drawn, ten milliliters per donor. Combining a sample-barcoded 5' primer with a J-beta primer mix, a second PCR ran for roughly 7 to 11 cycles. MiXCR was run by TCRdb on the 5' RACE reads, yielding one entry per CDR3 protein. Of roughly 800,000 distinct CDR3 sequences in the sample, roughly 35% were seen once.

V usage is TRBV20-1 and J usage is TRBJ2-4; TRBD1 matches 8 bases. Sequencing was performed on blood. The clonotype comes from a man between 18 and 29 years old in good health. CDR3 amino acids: CSARDPGQGLAKNIQYF. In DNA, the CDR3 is TGCAGTGCTAGAGACCCTGGACAGGGTCTAGCCAAAAACATTCAGTACTTC.